This TCR beta chain originates from a study of cytomegalovirus exposure and HLA in healthy donors (dated by TCRdb to about 2017). About the investigation overall: An earlier analysis of approximately 550 of the donors reported 250 to 300 Gb of sequence data and 120 million or so unique TCR beta sequences from roughly 200 million T cells. An early release covering 500 to 750 HLA-typed donors comprised about 320 gigabases of sequencing data and 85 million to 100 million unique TCR sequences. Of the roughly 400 genotyped donors, 80% to 90% were placed in the genetic ancestry cluster associated with self-reported Caucasian donors. The study was designed to test whether signatures of past pathogen exposure could be identified by cataloging public T cell receptors. The study used immunosequencing to profile the T cell repertoires of 666 subjects and linked those repertoires to cytomegalovirus serostatus. Besides the first cohort of about 730 subjects, a separate validation cohort made up of 120 different subjects was used. The study combined high-throughput TCR immunosequencing, statistical association of individual TCRs with disease status, and machine learning to predict cytomegalovirus infection status. A later analysis re-examined previously published TCR beta repertoires from more than 550 donors and added high-resolution HLA genotyping to investigate patterns of TCR occurrence. In the later analysis, no new phenotypic data were used to find candidate immune exposures; instead, reliance was placed on TCR beta sequences and their occurrence across donors. An earlier analysis of 587 of the donors used high-throughput TCR beta sequencing to judge whether each TCR beta V gene segment behaved as functional or pseudogenic. Donor age, sex, ethnicity and CMV serostatus were compiled together with the repertoire data. Genome-wide SNP genotypes for about 65% of the 666 donors were used in a later genetic analysis, which treated that subset as a discovery cohort. Every repertoire in the discovery cohort had been generated on one and the same sequencing platform. Class I and class II HLA loci were covered by the typing at four-digit resolution. Typing coverage varied by locus: roughly 629-640 donors for A, B, C, DRB1 and DQB1; more than 500 for DQA1; over 600 for DPA1; approximately 450 for DPB1. Four or five DR-DQ haplotypes were handled as single units for association and clustering because linkage in the cohort was strong. Among about 360 genotyped donors of the cohort, an average of about 240,000 unique TCR beta nucleotide sequences were sequenced per donor, roughly a sixth of them non-productive.

Broad study findings and their caveats: A later analysis found that HLA-associated TCR beta chains were more clonally expanded and had lower generation probabilities than equally common non-associated chains. In a later analysis, about 17,000 TCR beta sequences were associated with specific HLA alleles at a false discovery rate of 0.05. Three of the identified cytomegalovirus-associated TCR beta chains were confirmed in vitro to be specific for cytomegalovirus antigens. The study gave a list of 150 to 200 TCR beta chains associated with cytomegalovirus. The presence/absence analyses assumed that sequencing depth was roughly uniform across donors, and that assumption may not be true. For the cohort, immune exposure information was limited to CMV serostatus. It was suggested by the authors that the approach could potentially be generalized to other disease states and immunological phenotypes. Broadly in line with IMGT annotations, most TCR beta V segments showed up in productive rearrangements about 87% or about 30% of the time in an earlier analysis of 587 of the donors. A group of highly shared sequence variants was considered likely to be a technical artifact of the sequencing pipeline. The 87-base-pair reads could not distinguish some IMGT-functional V segments, including TRBV6-2 and TRBV6-3, so those segments were excluded. Approximately 16 rarely observed V segments, including chromosome 9 orphons, were excluded from the earlier analysis of about 500 of the donors because counts were too low. While some public TCRs were present in many individuals, most TCR sequences turned up only very rarely across donors. In a later analysis, TCR association rates were found to vary across HLA loci, with the most associated TCRs seen for DRB1 alleles and the fewest for HLA-C alleles. Several of the top co-occurrence clusters appeared to be linked to parvovirus B19, influenza, CMV and Epstein-Barr virus, according to a later analysis. In a later analysis, most CMV-associated TCR beta chains were found to appear HLA-restricted, with HLA associations seemingly driven largely by CMV exposure. According to a later genetic analysis, donors in an Asian-associated ancestry cluster had fewer N-insertions in productive TCRs than the approximately 610-donor mean. Because HLA typing was unavailable for some donors at each locus, only the typed subset was used in association tests. An association between a missense DCLRE1C variant and V-gene and J-gene trimming of TCR beta chains was found in a later genetic analysis and replicated in an independent cohort. Correlated functional status among segregating V segments might be attributable to linkage disequilibrium, but an unknown experimental factor could not be ruled out. When HLA alleles, especially DR and DQ, strongly co-occurred, TCR associations were difficult to assign to individual alleles. The classifier was reported to diagnose cytomegalovirus status with high specificity and sensitivity in both the original cohort and the validation cohort. A further reported finding was that TCR beta sequences accurately predicted the HLA-A and HLA-B alleles for most subjects in the first cohort. The cohort was sequenced for TCR beta chains only, and without alpha or paired-chain data the features that could be detected were limited.

On this clone: Its antigen specificity is not known. No base-level quality is on record; no much larger clone is a single base apart.

The method was the immunoSEQ multiplex PCR assay. A mixture of 60 forward primers for TCR Vbeta segments and 13 reverse primers for TCR Jbeta segments was used in the multiplex PCR. A multiplex PCR assay on genomic DNA amplified the CDR3 region of rearranged TCR beta genes. Amplified TCR beta libraries were sequenced as 87-base-pair reads on the Illumina HiSeq System. Turning to the authors' computational methods: In a later analysis, some 80 million unique TCR beta chains were counted across the roughly 670 repertoires, and roughly 11 million of these chains were shared by at least two donors. A nearest-neighbor algorithm error-corrected the raw reads and collapsed the reads into unique sequences, merging closely related sequences to remove PCR and sequencing errors. V, D and J gene segments were assigned by aligning CDR3 sequences to IMGT reference sequences. For a sequence to be retained, a match of at least six nucleotides was required to both a V gene segment and a J gene segment. A rearrangement counted as productive if the CDR3 had no stop codons and remained in frame with V and J, and every other rearrangement counted as non-productive. Following IMGT convention, CDR3 was defined as the stretch from the second conserved V-encoded cysteine up to the conserved J-encoded phenylalanine. In an earlier analysis of more than 550 of the donors, sequences lacking an unambiguous match to a single V gene segment were excluded. In an earlier analysis of 587 of the donors, V segments were called functional above 56.7% productive rearrangements and were called segregating when the between-donor standard deviation exceeded 5%. A statistical classification framework was built for diagnosing cytomegalovirus status from the catalog of TCR beta chain sequences. V and J gene assignment, in a later analysis, came from comparing TCR nucleotide sequences with IMGT/GENE-DB human TR gene sequences. A later analysis assigned CDR3 sequences and most-parsimonious VDJ recombination scenarios with the TCRdist pipeline. A later analysis defined each TCR beta chain by its CDR3 amino acid sequence plus V-gene family, and excluded reads lacking a unique V-gene family. A later analysis removed 592 highly shared, low-generation-probability nucleotide sequences to deal with suspected cross-contamination and a sequencing artifact. For each public chain, a later analysis derived a clonal expansion index from normalized ranks of inferred template counts within each repertoire. In a later analysis, generation probabilities were computed using a VDJ recombination model fitted to out-of-frame rearrangements, and the results were checked against IGoR. In a later analysis, hypergeometric tests were used to score TCR-TCR, TCR-HLA and TCR-CMV co-occurrence, with a repertoire-size bias correction applied to TCR pairs. To estimate false discovery rates, a later analysis permuted the HLA or CMV assignments 20 times. A later analysis grouped co-occurring TCRs with DBSCAN, adding TCRdist sequence similarity when clustering within HLA-allele-positive subsets. Repertoires with fewer than 30,000 or more than 120,000 public chains were left out of co-occurrence clustering, as were about 5 repertoires with anomalous nucleotide sharing. TCRdb provides this immuneACCESS table in a form limited to in-frame rearrangements. Some clones are lacking; in checked studies, under half of them reflect an unresolved V gene, and why the rest are absent is not known. D and trimming were read from the DNA, whereas the V and J calls and clone size are those reported in that table. The sample records about 140,000 clones, 65% to 80% of which are singletons. Around 6.3% of the sample belongs to the ten largest clones.

As encoded in the germline V gene, CDR1 is MDHEN while CDR2 is SYDVKM. Unmatched junction bases come to 5, with V trimmed by 5 bases and J by 0 bases. Taken from cysteine to phenylalanine, the CDR3 has 16 residues. This entry keeps only the CDR3 DNA: 48 bases, framed from base 1. The cohort was made up of 500 to 850 healthy bone marrow donors. At the time of sampling, all cohort members were nominally healthy, though unrecorded immune exposures were likely present. The donor tested CMV seropositive and was one of the 289 seropositive cohort members. Each donor provided a peripheral blood sample, and peripheral blood mononuclear cells were used for TCR beta sequencing. Genomic DNA extraction from the blood cell samples was performed with the Qiagen DNeasy Blood Extraction Kit.

Specimen: PBMCs. The TCR comes from a man in his forties in good health and CMV-seropositive. The chain couples TRBV28 to TRBJ2-1; TRBD2 agrees with 9 junctional bases. The sequenced DNA: TGTGCCAGCAGTATCGATAGCGGGAGCTCCTACAATGAGCAGTTCTTC. It encodes CASSIDSGSSYNEQFF.